The clone carrying this TCR beta chain was detected only a few times. Per the original data handling: The authors estimated nucleated cell counts from reference gene primer amplification. Sequenced by immunoSEQ multiplex PCR; TCRdb stores in-frame clones only, minus some. Clone size and V and J calls were adopted from that table, with D and trimming inferred from the DNA. The sample lists some 210,000 clones; approximately 80% were seen once. The V end lost 4 bases, the J end lost 6 bases, and 8 bases lay between the germline ends. In germline, CDR1 is LGHDT, CDR2 YNNKEL (reference sequence). The CDR3 runs to 12 residues. These data belong to a study of blood T cell repertoires in COVID-19. Study information: Spain, Italy and the United States supplied samples that represented acute and convalescent COVID-19. The cDNA or gDNA used as material had been derived from T cells, B-cell-depleted T cells, or PBMCs.

Material for sequencing was peripheral blood. The clonotype originates from a human donor in a cohort sampled during active COVID-19. V gene TRBV3-1 (or the pseudogene TRBV3-2) combines with J gene TRBJ2-3; D not certain. CDR3 region: CASSPLLDTQYF. The CDR3, as DNA: TGTGCCAGCAGCCCATTGTTGGATACGCAGTATTTT.